This TCR beta chain was profiled in a study of OX40 agonist ivuxolimab in advanced cancers. Background on the study: Patients in dose escalation had liver, melanoma, kidney or head and neck cancers.

The data were produced by immunoSEQ multiplex PCR, yet TCRdb's version contains in-frame clones alone and is incomplete. Of roughly 91,000 clones in the sample, roughly 90% were seen once. V lost 5 bases to trimming and J lost 5 bases; unmatched junction nucleotides: 11. This CDR3 contains 16 residues. CDR1 SGHTA and CDR2 FQGNSA come from the germline V gene. This chain links TRBV7-2 with TRBJ2-2, with 7 bases fitting TRBD1. This clonotype was sampled from an adult with an advanced solid tumor such as melanoma, head and neck, liver or kidney cancer. The sequencing used CD4+ or CD8+ T cells sorted from blood, collected in a trial of the OX40 agonist ivuxolimab. The CDR3 bases are TGTGCCAGCAGCCCGACCGGGACAGAGATTACCGGGGAGCTGTTTTTT. It translates to CASSPTGTEITGELFF. Full variable domain (remainder filled in from reference TRBV7-2 and TRBJ2-2): GAGVSQSPSNKVTEKGKDVELRCDPISGHTALYWYRQSLGQGLEFLIYFQGNSAPDKSGLPSDRFSAERTGGSVSTLTIQRTQQEDSAVYLCASSPTGTEITGELFFGEGSRLTVL.